This TCR beta chain was documented in a study of T cells in Graves' hyperthyroidism and ophthalmopathy. Germline lookup yields CDR1 SGHDT and CDR2 YYEEEE. Between the trimmed V and J ends, which lost 4 bases and 10 bases, there was a span of 17 bases. The CDR3 consists of 13 residues. Patients showing uncontrolled infection, other autoimmune disease, pregnancy or lactation were ineligible. From under 12 ml of fresh peripheral blood, PBMCs were isolated. This clonotype was observed at least ten times. Amplification targeted TCR beta CDR3 regions from RNA transcripts. Primed by the HTBI set, a first-round RT-PCR was run on the TCR CDR3. One entry per CDR3 protein results from TCRdb running MiXCR on the multiplex PCR reads. The sample has about 510,000 distinct CDR3 sequences; 12% to 15% are singletons.

Sequencing was carried out using blood. The chain links TRBV5-6 to TRBJ1-1, with a tentative D call TRBD1 (6 bases). The receptor comes from a woman aged 40 to 50 with Graves' hyperthyroidism. As DNA, the CDR3 is TGTGCCAGCAGCCCTGTAGGGGGGCTGGGAGCTTTCTTT. Amino acids: CASSPVGGLGAFF.